The rows below give T cell receptor beta chains drawn from one sample of a study of cytomegalovirus exposure and HLA in healthy donors. Produced via immunoSEQ multiplex PCR; TCRdb's table is partial and in-frame only. The table shows 50,000 to 70,000 clones, with approximately 60% occurring only once. Sequences were obtained from PBMCs. The receptors come from a man between 25 and 39 years old in good health and CMV-seronegative. The CDR3 runs from the conserved cysteine through the conserved F or W. A D gene is named only where the DNA matches it firmly. Clone size is shown for a subset of rows, as once, few, many or a class of expanded clone.

size,J,V,D,DNA,CDR3
once,TRBJ2-7,TRBV7-9,-,TGTGCCAGCAGCTTTCCAGGGAACTCCTACGAGCAGTACTTC,CASSFPGNSYEQYF
-,TRBJ1-5,TRBV7-2,TRBD1,TGTGCCAGCAGCTTAGTCGGACAGGGGAGCAATCAGCCCCAGCATTTT,CASSLVGQGSNQPQHF
once,TRBJ2-1,TRBV4-1,-,TGCGCCAGCAGCCCCCGGGACTCCGGCTCCTACAATGAGCAGTTCTTC,CASSPRDSGSYNEQFF
-,TRBJ1-4,TRBV19,-,TGTGCCAGTAGTCGGGGGACTCACCCCCGATCCTCAACTAATGAAAAACTGTTTTTT,CASSRGTHPRSSTNEKLFF
-,TRBJ1-1,TRBV4-1,-,TGCGCCAGCAGCCAAGATCCGGGAATGAACACTGAAGCTTTCTTT,CASSQDPGMNTEAFF
-,TRBJ2-1,TRBV7-9,TRBD2,TGTGCCAGCAGCCTTACTAGCGGGGGGGCCCATGAGCAGTTCTTC,CASSLTSGGAHEQFF
few,TRBJ2-2,TRBV9,-,TGTGCCAGCAGCGAGGGAGGGGGAAGCACCGGGGAGCTGTTTTTT,CASSEGGGSTGELFF
few,TRBJ1-1,TRBV5-4,-,TGTGCCAGCAGATATACAGGGACCACTGAAGCTTTCTTT,CASRYTGTTEAFF
-,TRBJ2-1,TRBV15,-,TGTGCCACCAGCGATCGGGGGATTACCTACAATGAGCAGTTCTTC,CATSDRGITYNEQFF
-,TRBJ2-7,TRBV6-6,TRBD1,TGTGCCAGCAGTTACTCGGGACAGGGAGCGTCTGTCGAGCAGTACTTC,CASSYSGQGASVEQYF
-,TRBJ2-3,TRBV5-4,-,TGTGCCAGCAGCTTGGGACAGATCCAGTATTTT,CASSLGQIQYF
-,TRBJ2-3,TRBV2,-,TGTGCCAGCAATCAAAGGGGCACTAGCCGCGACACAGATACGCAGTATTTT,CASNQRGTSRDTDTQYF
-,TRBJ2-2,TRBV6-5,TRBD1,TGTGCCAGCAGACCGACAGGGGGTACCGGGGAGCTGTTTTTT,CASRPTGGTGELFF
-,TRBJ2-1,TRBV9,-,TGTGCCAGCAGCCCCTGGGGTGGGGCCCACACCGCCGCGAGCTCCTACAATGAGCAGTTCTTC,CASSPWGGAHTAASSYNEQFF
few,TRBJ1-4,TRBV7-9,-,TGTGCCAGCAGCTCCGGGGGGGGAAGAGAAAAACTGTTTTTT,CASSSGGGREKLFF
-,TRBJ1-2,TRBV6-5,-,TGTGCCAGCAGTTACTCGGACAGAAGTGGCTACACCTTC,CASSYSDRSGYTF
-,TRBJ2-1,TRBV6-1,TRBD2,TGTGCCAGCTTTAGCGGGGGGGCAGGAAATGAGCAGTTCTTC,CASFSGGAGNEQFF
-,TRBJ2-5,TRBV29-1,-,TGCAGCGTTGACAAGGGACTGGGGTCCGAGACCCAGTACTTC,CSVDKGLGSETQYF
-,TRBJ2-1,TRBV11-3,TRBD1,TGTGCCAGCAGCCTCGCGGGGACAGGGAATGAGCAGTTCTTC,CASSLAGTGNEQFF
-,TRBJ1-2,TRBV5-6,TRBD1,TGTGCCAGCAGCTGGGACAGGGTGGAGGGCTACACCTTC,CASSWDRVEGYTF
-,TRBJ1-2,TRBV18,TRBD1,TGTGCCAGCTCACTGGGACAGGGGACCAACTTC,CASSLGQGTNF
-,TRBJ1-5,TRBV15,-,TGTGCCACCAGCAGACCGGGTAGCAATCAGCCCCAGCATTTT,CATSRPGSNQPQHF
-,TRBJ2-2,TRBV6-4,-,TGTGCCAGCAGCGGATCCGGGGACACCGGGGAGCTGTTTTTT,CASSGSGDTGELFF
-,TRBJ1-1,TRBV5-6,TRBD1,TGTGCCAGCAGCTTCCGGACAGGGGAAGCTTTCTTT,CASSFRTGEAFF
-,TRBJ2-5,TRBV7-9,TRBD2,TGTGCCAGCAGTTCTAAAGGGACTATCCAAGAGACCCAGTACTTC,CASSSKGTIQETQYF
-,TRBJ2-7,TRBV6-1,TRBD1,TGTGCCAGCAGTGAAACAGGGGCTCCCCCGTACGAGCAGTACTTC,CASSETGAPPYEQYF
few,TRBJ1-4,TRBV2,-,TGTGCCAGTTGCCTCAGGCAGGCTAATGAAAAACTGTTTTTT,CASCLRQANEKLFF
-,TRBJ1-3,TRBV6-5,TRBD1,TGTGCCAGCAGCGGTTCCGGGACAGGGAGAAACACCATATATTTT,CASSGSGTGRNTIYF
-,TRBJ2-2,TRBV6-5,-,TGTGCCAGCAGTTACCGAAGGAGCGGGGAGCTGTTTTTT,CASSYRRSGELFF
-,TRBJ2-6,TRBV11-2,-,TGTGCCAGTAGCTCTGGGGCCAACGTCCTGACTTTC,CASSSGANVLTF
-,TRBJ2-4,TRBV13,TRBD2,TGTGCCAGCAGCGAGGGACTAGCGGGGAGCGTCGGAACCAAAAACATTCAGTACTTC,CASSEGLAGSVGTKNIQYF
-,TRBJ2-5,TRBV6-1,TRBD1,TGTGCCAGCAGTGCCGACAGGGGGCACGAGACCCAGTACTTC,CASSADRGHETQYF